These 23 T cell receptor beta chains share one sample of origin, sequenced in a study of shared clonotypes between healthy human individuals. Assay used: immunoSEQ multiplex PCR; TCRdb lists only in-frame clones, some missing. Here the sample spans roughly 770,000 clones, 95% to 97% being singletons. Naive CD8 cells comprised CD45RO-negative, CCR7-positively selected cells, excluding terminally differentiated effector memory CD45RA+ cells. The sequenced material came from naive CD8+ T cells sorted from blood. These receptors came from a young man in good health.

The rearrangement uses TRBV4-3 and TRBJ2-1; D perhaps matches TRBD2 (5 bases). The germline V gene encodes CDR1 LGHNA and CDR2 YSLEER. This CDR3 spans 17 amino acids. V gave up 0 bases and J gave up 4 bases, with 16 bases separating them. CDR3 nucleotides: TGCGCCAGCAGCCAAGATTTGGGCAGCGGACCTTACAATGAGCAGTTCTTC. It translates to CASSQDLGSGPYNEQFF.

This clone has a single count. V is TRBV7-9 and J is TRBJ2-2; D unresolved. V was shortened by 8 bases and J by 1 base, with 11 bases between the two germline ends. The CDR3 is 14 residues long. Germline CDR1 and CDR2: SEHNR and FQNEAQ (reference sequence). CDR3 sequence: CASGLVRNTGELFF. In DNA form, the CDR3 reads TGTGCCAGCGGTCTAGTGAGGAACACCGGGGAGCTGTTTTTT.

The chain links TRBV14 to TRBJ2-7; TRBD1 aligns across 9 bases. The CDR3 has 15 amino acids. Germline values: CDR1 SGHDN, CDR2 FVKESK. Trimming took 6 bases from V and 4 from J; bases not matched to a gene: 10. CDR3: CASRRQGDLNYEQYF. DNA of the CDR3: TGTGCCAGCAGGCGACAGGGGGATCTTAATTACGAGCAGTACTTC. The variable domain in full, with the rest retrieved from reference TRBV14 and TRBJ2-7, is EAGVTQFPSHSVIEKGQTVTLRCDPISGHDNLYWYRRVMGKEIKFLLHFVKESKQDESGMPNNRFLAERTGGTYSTLKVQPAELEDSGVYFCASRRQGDLNYEQYFGPGTRLTVT.

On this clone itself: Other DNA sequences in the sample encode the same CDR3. The DNA for the CDR3 is TGTGCCAGCAGTTACGGCGCCCAAGAGACCCAGTACTTC. Translated, it gives CASSYGAQETQYF. The chain uses TRBV6-5 and TRBJ2-5; D ambiguous. Between the trimmed V and J ends, which lost 2 bases and 1 base, there was a span of 5 bases. The CDR3 extends over 13 amino acids. Germline V gene data show CDR1 as MNHEY and CDR2 as SVGAGI.

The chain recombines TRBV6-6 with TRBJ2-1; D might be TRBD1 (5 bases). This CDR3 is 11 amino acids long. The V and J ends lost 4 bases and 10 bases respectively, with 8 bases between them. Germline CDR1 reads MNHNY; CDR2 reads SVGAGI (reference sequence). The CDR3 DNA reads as TGTGCCAGCAGTTCGCCAGGGGAGCAGTTCTTC. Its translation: CASSSPGEQFF.

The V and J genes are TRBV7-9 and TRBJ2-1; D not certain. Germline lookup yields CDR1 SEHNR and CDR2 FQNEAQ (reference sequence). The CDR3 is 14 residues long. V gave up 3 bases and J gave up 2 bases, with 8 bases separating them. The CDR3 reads CASSFGETYNEQFF. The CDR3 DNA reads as TGTGCCAGCAGCTTTGGTGAAACCTACAATGAGCAGTTCTTC.

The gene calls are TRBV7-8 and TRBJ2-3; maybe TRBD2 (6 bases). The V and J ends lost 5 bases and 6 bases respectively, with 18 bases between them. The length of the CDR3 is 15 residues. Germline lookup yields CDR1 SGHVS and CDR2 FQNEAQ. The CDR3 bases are TGTGCCAGCAGCCGGCTGGGGGGTATAGGGGATACGCAGTATTTT. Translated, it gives CASSRLGGIGDTQYF.

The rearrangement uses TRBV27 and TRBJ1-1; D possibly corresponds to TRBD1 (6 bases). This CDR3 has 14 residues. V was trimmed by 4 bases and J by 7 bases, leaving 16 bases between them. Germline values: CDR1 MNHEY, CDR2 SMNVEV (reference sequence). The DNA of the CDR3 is TGTGCCAGCAGTTCGATACAGGGTGATGATGAAGCTTTCTTT. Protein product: CASSSIQGDDEAFF.

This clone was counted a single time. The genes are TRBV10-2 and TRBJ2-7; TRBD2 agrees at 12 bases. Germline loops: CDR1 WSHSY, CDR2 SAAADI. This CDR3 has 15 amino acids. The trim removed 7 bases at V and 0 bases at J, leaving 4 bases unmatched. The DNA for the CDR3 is TGCGCCAGCACTGGACTAGCGGGGAGCTCCTACGAGCAGTACTTC. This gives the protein CASTGLAGSSYEQYF.

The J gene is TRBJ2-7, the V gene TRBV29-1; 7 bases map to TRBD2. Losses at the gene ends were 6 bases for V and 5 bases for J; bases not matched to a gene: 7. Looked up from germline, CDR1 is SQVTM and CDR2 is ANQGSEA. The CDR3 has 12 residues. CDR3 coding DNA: TGCAGCGTCCCCGGGAGGTTCCACGAGCAGTACTTC. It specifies CSVPGRFHEQYF.

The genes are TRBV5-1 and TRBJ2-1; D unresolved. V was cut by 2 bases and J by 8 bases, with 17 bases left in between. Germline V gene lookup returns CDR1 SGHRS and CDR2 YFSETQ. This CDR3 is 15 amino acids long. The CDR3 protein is CASSFRAPYVDEQFF. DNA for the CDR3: TGCGCCAGCAGCTTTCGAGCGCCCTACGTCGATGAGCAGTTCTTC.

The CDR3 spells CASSPSAEYEQYF. CDR3 nucleotides: TGTGCCAGCAGCCCCAGTGCAGAGTACGAGCAGTACTTC. V usage is TRBV27 and J usage is TRBJ2-7, with unresolved D. The CDR3 covers 13 residues. Germline V gene sequence: CDR1 MNHEY, CDR2 SMNVEV (reference sequence). V gave up 6 bases and J gave up 4 bases, with 13 bases separating them.

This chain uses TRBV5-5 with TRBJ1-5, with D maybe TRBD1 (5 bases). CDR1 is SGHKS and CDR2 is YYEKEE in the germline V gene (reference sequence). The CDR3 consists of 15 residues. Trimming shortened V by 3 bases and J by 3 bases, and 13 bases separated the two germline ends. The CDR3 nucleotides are TGTGCCAGCAGCTGGAGCTGGGACCACAATCAGCCCCAGCATTTT. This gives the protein CASSWSWDHNQPQHF.

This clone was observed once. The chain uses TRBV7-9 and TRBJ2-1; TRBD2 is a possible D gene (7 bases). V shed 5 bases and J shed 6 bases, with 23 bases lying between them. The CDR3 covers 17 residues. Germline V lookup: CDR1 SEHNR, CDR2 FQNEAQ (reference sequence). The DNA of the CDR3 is TGTGCCAGCAGCGATACCTGGGTAGGGGGAGGGCTCAATGAGCAGTTCTTC. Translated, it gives CASSDTWVGGGLNEQFF.

This CDR3 reads CSALGLLSTYEQYF. The CDR3 DNA reads as TGCAGCGCCCTGGGACTTCTTTCGACCTACGAGCAGTACTTC. The genes are TRBV29-1 and TRBJ2-7, with D possibly TRBD2 on 6 matching bases. The CDR3 length is 14 residues. With 7 bases removed from V and 2 bases from J, the gap between germline ends came to 18 bases. Germline CDR1 SQVTM, CDR2 ANQGSEA.

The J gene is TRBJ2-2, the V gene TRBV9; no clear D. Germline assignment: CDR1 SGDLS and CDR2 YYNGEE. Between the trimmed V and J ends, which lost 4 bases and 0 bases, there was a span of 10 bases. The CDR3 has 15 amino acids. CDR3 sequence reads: CASSKDGSNTGELFF. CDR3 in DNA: TGTGCCAGCAGCAAGGACGGATCGAACACCGGGGAGCTGTTTTTT.

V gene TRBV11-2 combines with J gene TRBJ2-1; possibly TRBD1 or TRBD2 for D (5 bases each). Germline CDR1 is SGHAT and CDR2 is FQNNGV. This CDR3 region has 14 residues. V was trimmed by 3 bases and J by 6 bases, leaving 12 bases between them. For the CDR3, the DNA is TGTGCCAGCAGCTTGGGCTGGGGGTCCAATGAGCAGTTCTTC. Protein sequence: CASSLGWGSNEQFF.

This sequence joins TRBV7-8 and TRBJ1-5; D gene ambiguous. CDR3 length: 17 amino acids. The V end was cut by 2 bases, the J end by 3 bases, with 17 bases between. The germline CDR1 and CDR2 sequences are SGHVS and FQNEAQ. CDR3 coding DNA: TGTGCCAGCAGCTTACGGGTTAGGACTGCCGCCAATCAGCCCCAGCATTTT. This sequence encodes CASSLRVRTAANQPQHF.

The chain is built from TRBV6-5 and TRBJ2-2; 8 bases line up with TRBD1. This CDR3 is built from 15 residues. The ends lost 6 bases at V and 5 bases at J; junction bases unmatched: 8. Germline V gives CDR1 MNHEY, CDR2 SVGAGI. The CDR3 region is CASSIQGGPTGELFF. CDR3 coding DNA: TGTGCCAGCAGCATACAGGGGGGCCCTACCGGGGAGCTGTTTTTT.

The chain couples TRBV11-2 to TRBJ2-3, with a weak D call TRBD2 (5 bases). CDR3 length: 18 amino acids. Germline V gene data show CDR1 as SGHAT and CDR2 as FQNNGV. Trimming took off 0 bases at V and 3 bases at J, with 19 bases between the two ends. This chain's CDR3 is CASSLDGLLEMETDTQYF. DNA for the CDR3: TGTGCCAGCAGCTTAGACGGCCTACTAGAGATGGAAACAGATACGCAGTATTTT.

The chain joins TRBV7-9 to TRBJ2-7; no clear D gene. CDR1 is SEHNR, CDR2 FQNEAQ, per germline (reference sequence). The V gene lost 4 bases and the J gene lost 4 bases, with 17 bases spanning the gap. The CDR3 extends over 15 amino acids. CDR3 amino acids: CASSSDLSSFYEQYF. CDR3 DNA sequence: TGTGCCAGCAGCTCTGATCTTAGCTCGTTTTACGAGCAGTACTTC.

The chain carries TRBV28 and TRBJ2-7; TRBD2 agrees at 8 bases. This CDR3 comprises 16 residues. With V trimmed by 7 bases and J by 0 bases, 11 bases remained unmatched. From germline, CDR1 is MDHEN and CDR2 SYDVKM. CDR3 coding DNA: TGTGCCAGCACCCCCGGGGGGGGCCCCCACTCCTACGAGCAGTACTTC. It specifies CASTPGGGPHSYEQYF. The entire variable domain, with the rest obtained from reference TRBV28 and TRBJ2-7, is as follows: DVKVTQSSRYLVKRTGEKVFLECVQDMDHENMFWYRQDPGLGLRLIYFSYDVKMKEKGDIPEGYSVSREKKERFSLILESASTNQTSMYLCASTPGGGPHSYEQYFGPGTRLTVT.

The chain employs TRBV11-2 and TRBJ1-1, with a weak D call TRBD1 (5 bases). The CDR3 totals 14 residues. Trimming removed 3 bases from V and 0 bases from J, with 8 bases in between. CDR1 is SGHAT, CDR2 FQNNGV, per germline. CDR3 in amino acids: CASSFRTLNTEAFF. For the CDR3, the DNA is TGTGCCAGCAGCTTCCGGACATTGAACACTGAAGCTTTCTTT.